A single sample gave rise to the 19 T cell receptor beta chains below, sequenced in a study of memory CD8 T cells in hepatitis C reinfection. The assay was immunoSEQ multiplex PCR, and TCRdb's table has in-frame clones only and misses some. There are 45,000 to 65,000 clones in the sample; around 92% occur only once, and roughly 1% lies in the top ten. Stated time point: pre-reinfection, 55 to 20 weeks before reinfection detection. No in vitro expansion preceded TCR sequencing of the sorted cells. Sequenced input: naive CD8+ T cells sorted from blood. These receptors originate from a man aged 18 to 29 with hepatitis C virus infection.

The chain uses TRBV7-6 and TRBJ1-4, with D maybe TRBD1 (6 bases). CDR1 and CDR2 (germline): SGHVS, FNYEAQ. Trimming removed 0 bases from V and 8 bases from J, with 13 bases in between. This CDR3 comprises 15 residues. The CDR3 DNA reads TGTGCCAGCAGCTTAGCGGCAGGGGACGGGGAAAAACTGTTTTTT. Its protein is CASSLAAGDGEKLFF. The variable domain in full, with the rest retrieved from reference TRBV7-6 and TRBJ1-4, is GAGVSQSPRYKVTKRGQDVALRCDPISGHVSLYWYRQALGQGPEFLTYFNYEAQQDKSGLPNDRFSAERPEGSISTLTIQRTEQRDSAMYRCASSLAAGDGEKLFFGSGTQLSVL.

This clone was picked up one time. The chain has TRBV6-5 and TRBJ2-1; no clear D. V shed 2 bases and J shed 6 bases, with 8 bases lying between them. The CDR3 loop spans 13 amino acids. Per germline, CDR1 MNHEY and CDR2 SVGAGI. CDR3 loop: CASSYNTVNEQFF. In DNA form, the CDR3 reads TGTGCCAGCAGTTACAACACAGTCAATGAGCAGTTCTTC.

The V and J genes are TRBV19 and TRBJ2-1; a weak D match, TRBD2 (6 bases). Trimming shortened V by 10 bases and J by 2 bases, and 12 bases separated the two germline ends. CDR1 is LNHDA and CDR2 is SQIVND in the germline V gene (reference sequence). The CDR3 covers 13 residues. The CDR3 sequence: CATQDYTYNEQFF. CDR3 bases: TGTGCCACCCAGGACTACACCTACAATGAGCAGTTCTTC.

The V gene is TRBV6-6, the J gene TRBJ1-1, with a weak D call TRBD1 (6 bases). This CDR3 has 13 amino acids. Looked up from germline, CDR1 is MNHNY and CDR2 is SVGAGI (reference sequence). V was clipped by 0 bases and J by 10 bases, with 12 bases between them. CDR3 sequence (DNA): TGTGCCAGCAGTTACTCGAATATGGACAGAGCTTTCTTT. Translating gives CASSYSNMDRAFF.

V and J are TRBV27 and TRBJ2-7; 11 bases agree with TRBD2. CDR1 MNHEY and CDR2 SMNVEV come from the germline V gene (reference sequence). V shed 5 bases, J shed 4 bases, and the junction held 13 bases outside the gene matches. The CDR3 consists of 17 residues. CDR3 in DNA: TGTGCCAGCAGTCTCCGGTTTTCTAGCGGGAGGTTGTACGAGCAGTACTTC. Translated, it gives CASSLRFSSGRLYEQYF.

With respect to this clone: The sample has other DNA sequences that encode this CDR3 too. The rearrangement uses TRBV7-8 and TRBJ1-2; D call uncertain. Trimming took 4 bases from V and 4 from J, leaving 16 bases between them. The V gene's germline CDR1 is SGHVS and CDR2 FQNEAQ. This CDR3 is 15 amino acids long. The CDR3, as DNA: TGTGCCAGCAGCTCCCCTACGTTTGAGAGCTATGGCTACACCTTC. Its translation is CASSSPTFESYGYTF.

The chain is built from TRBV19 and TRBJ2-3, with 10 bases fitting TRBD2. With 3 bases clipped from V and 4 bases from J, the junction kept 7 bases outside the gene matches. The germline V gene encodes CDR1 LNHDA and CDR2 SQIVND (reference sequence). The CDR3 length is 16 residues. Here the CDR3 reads CASSMERGGLADTQYF. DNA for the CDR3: TGTGCCAGTAGTATGGAGCGGGGGGGCCTCGCAGATACGCAGTATTTT.

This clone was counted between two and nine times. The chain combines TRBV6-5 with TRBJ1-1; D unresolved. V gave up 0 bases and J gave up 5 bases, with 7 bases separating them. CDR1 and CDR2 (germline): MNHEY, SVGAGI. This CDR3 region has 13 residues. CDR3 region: CASSYSGITEAFF. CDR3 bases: TGTGCCAGCAGTTACTCGGGCATTACTGAAGCTTTCTTT.

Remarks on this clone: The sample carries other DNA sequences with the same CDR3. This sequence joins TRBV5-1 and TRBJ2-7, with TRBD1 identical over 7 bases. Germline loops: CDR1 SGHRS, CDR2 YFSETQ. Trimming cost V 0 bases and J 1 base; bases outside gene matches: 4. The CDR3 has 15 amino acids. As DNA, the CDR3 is TGCGCCAGCAGCTTGGTGACAGGGAATTCCTACGAGCAGTACTTC. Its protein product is CASSLVTGNSYEQYF.

CDR3 sequence reads: CASSETPGDSSIEQYF. CDR3 DNA sequence: TGTGCCAGCAGCGAGACCCCCGGGGACAGTTCCATAGAGCAGTACTTC. The chain combines TRBV6-6 with TRBJ2-5; 7 positions agree with TRBD1. CDR3 length equals 16 residues. Germline V gene sequence: CDR1 MNHNY, CDR2 SVGAGI (reference sequence). With V trimmed by 6 bases and J by 11 bases, 21 bases remained unmatched.

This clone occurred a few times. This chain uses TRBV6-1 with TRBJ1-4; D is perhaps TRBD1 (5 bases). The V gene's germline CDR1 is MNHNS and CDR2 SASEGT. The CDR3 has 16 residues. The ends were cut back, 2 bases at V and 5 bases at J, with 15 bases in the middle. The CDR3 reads CASSELAGGINEKLFF. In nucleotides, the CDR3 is TGTGCCAGCAGTGAATTGGCGGGGGGGATAAATGAAAAACTGTTTTTT.

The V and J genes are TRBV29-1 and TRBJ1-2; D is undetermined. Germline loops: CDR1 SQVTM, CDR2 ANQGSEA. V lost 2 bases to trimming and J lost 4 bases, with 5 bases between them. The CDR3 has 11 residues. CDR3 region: CSVEQAYGYTF. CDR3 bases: TGCAGCGTTGAACAGGCCTATGGCTACACCTTC.

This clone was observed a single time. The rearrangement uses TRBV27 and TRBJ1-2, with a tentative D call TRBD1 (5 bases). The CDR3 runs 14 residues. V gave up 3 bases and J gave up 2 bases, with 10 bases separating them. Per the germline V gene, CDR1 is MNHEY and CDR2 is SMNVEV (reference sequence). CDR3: CASSFTAGNYGYTF. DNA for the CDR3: TGTGCCAGCAGTTTTACCGCAGGGAACTATGGCTACACCTTC.

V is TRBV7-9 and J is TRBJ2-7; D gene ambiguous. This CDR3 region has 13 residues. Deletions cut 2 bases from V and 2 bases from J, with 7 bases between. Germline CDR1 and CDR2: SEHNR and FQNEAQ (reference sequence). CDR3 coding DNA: TGTGCCAGCAGCTTATTGGCAGCCTACGAGCAGTACTTC. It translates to CASSLLAAYEQYF. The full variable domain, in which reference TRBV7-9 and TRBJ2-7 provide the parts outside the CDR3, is DTGVSQNPRHKITKRGQNVTFRCDPISEHNRLYWYRQTLGQGPEFLTYFQNEAQLEKSRLLSDRFSAERPKGSFSTLEIQRTEQGDSAMYLCASSLLAAYEQYFGPGTRLTVT.

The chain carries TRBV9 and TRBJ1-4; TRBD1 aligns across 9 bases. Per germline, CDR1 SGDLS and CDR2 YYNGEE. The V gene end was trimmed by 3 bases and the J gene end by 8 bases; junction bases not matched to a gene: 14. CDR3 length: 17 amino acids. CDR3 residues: CASSEGQGGGLEEKLFF. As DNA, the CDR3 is TGTGCCAGCAGCGAGGGACAGGGAGGAGGTTTAGAGGAAAAACTGTTTTTT.

CDR3 nucleotide sequence: TGTGCCAGCAGCCCGAGCGGGGGGAATGAAAAACTGTTTTTT. This gives the protein CASSPSGGNEKLFF. The rearrangement links TRBV7-8 to TRBJ1-4; the D gene is possibly TRBD1 (5 bases). Germline CDR1 and CDR2: SGHVS and FQNEAQ. This CDR3 has 14 residues. Trimming removed 5 bases from V and 5 bases from J, with 12 bases in between. Drawing the rest from reference TRBV7-8 and TRBJ1-4, the complete variable domain is GAGVSQSPRYKVAKRGQDVALRCDPISGHVSLFWYQQALGQGPEFLTYFQNEAQLDKSGLPSDRFFAERPEGSVSTLKIQRTQQEDSAVYLCASSPSGGNEKLFFGSGTQLSVL.

CDR3 sequence reads: CASSTLPGTGHETQYF. CDR3 bases: TGTGCCAGCAGTACCCTACCCGGGACAGGGCATGAGACCCAGTACTTC. J is TRBJ2-5 and V is TRBV28, with TRBD1 matching over 9 bases. CDR3 length: 16 residues. Germline trimming cut 5 bases from V and 5 bases from J; bases unmatched to any gene: 12. In germline, CDR1 is MDHEN, CDR2 SYDVKM.

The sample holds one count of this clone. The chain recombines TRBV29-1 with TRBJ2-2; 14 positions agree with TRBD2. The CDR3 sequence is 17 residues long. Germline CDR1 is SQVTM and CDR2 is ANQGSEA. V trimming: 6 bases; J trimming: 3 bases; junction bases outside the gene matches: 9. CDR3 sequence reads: CSVRLLGLAGDTGELFF. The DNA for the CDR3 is TGCAGCGTGCGACTCCTGGGACTAGCGGGAGACACCGGGGAGCTGTTTTTT.

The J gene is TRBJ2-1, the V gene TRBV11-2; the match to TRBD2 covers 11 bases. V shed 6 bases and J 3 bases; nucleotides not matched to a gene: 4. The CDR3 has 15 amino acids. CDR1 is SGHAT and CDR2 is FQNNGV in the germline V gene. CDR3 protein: CASSPGTSGYNEQFF. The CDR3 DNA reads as TGTGCCAGCAGTCCCGGGACTAGCGGCTACAATGAGCAGTTCTTC.